A single sample gave rise to the 32 T cell receptor beta chains below, sequenced in a study of T-cell reconstitution after alpha-beta-depleted transplantation in children. For TCRbeta, the library was prepared with unique molecular identifiers. One entry per CDR3 protein results from TCRdb running MiXCR on the PCR reads. The sample contains 200,000 to 250,000 distinct CDR3 sequences, about a tenth of which appear only once. This sample comprised PBMCs from the stem cell graft donor, obtained from the stem cell graft. The receptors shown here come from a human donor who donated a stem cell graft to a child with acute lymphoblastic leukemia.

This clonotype has at least ten counts. The chain recombines TRBV5-1 with TRBJ2-2; maybe TRBD1 (6 bases). CDR3 length: 13 residues. Trimming removed 4 bases at V and 5 bases at J, with 9 bases between. Germline V CDR1 and CDR2: SGHRS, YFSETQ. The CDR3 region is CASSLTGTGELFF. CDR3 nucleotides: TGCGCCAGCAGCCTAACAGGGACCGGGGAGCTGTTTTTT.

The chain carries TRBV6-1 and TRBJ1-5; weak D call: TRBD1 (6 bases). V was pared by 8 bases and J by 7 bases, with 18 bases between. The V gene's germline CDR1 is MNHNS and CDR2 SASEGT. CDR3 size: 14 residues. The CDR3 protein is CASYTTGSGQPQHF. CDR3 DNA sequence: TGTGCCAGCTACACTACAGGGTCGGGCCAGCCCCAGCATTTT.

This clonotype has ten or more counts. The chain couples TRBV7-9 to TRBJ2-5, with D unclear. The CDR3 sequence is 13 residues long. V lost 5 bases and J lost 9, with 16 bases in between. The V gene's germline CDR1 is SEHNR and CDR2 FQNEAQ (reference sequence). Written as DNA, the CDR3 is TGTGCCAGCAGCCGAGACCTCCCTGGGGCCCAGTACTTC. Protein sequence: CASSRDLPGAQYF.

Here the CDR3 reads CSASSPVGGRDTIYF. The CDR3 DNA reads as TGCAGTGCTTCCAGCCCCGTCGGGGGTAGGGACACCATATATTTT. The chain carries TRBV20-1 and TRBJ1-3; D might be TRBD1 (5 bases). Germline CDR1 and CDR2: DFQATT and SNEGSKA (reference sequence). Trimming took off 5 bases at V and 8 bases at J, with 22 bases between the two ends. This CDR3 comprises 15 residues.

In its sample, this clonotype was seen a few times. The V call is TRBV20-1, the J call TRBJ2-3; 8 nucleotides align to TRBD2. This CDR3 spans 15 amino acids. J gave up 10 bases and V 0 bases, and 12 bases lay outside the gene matches. Germline CDR1 is DFQATT and CDR2 is SNEGSKA (reference sequence). DNA of the CDR3: TGCAGTGCTAGAGATCTGAGCGGGGGCTCCCGATCGCAGTATTTT. Protein: CSARDLSGGSRSQYF.

This chain connects TRBV5-1 to TRBJ2-7; D is perhaps TRBD2 (7 bases). The V end was cut by 4 bases, the J end by 7 bases, with 12 bases between. Germline loops: CDR1 SGHRS, CDR2 YFSETQ. The CDR3 covers 12 residues. The DNA of the CDR3 is TGCGCCAGCAGCGCGGGGGCAAGGGAGCAGTACTTC. This sequence encodes CASSAGAREQYF.

V gene TRBV6-1 combines with J gene TRBJ1-6; D not resolved. This CDR3 has 14 amino acids. V shed 7 bases and J shed 7 bases, with 14 bases lying between them. Germline V gene lookup returns CDR1 MNHNS and CDR2 SASEGT. CDR3 amino acids: CASTQRVGNSPLHF. The CDR3 DNA reads TGTGCCAGCACCCAAAGGGTGGGGAATTCACCCCTCCACTTT.

There are many counts of this clonotype. This rearrangement joins TRBV12-3 or TRBV12-4 to TRBJ2-4; D remains ambiguous. V lost 1 base to trimming and J lost 7 bases, with 8 bases between them. The CDR3 contains 13 residues. The CDR3 reads CASSLDSVNIQYF. The DNA for the CDR3 is TGTGCCAGCAGTTTAGACAGCGTCAACATTCAGTACTTC.

The chain joins TRBV1 to TRBJ1-3. TRBV1 constitutes a pseudogene. The CDR3 extends over 16 amino acids. This CDR3 reads CTSSHGRDAKGNTIYF. In DNA, the CDR3 is TGCACCAGCAGCCATGGGAGGGACGCTAAGGGAAACACCATATATTTT.

This chain uses TRBV28 with TRBJ1-4; the D gene is possibly TRBD1 (5 bases). This CDR3 comprises 16 residues. V gave up 6 bases and J gave up 2 bases, with 16 bases separating them. The germline gives CDR1 MDHEN, CDR2 SYDVKM. The CDR3 DNA sequence: TGTGCCAGCAGCCGTCCATTGGGGGGGACTAATGAAAAACTGTTTTTT. Translated: CASSRPLGGTNEKLFF.

This chain joins TRBV7-8 and TRBJ2-1; 7 bases line up with TRBD2. J gave up 7 bases and V 6 bases, and 12 bases lay outside the gene matches. The CDR3 spans 15 residues. Looked up from germline, CDR1 is SGHVS and CDR2 is FQNEAQ. CDR3 amino acids: CASRREQLAANEQFF. CDR3 DNA: TGTGCCAGCAGGCGGGAGCAGCTAGCGGCGAATGAGCAGTTCTTC.

This clonotype was detected only a few times. The rearrangement links TRBV20-1 to TRBJ1-2; D perhaps matches TRBD1 (6 bases). The length of the CDR3 is 14 residues. Germline values: CDR1 DFQATT, CDR2 SNEGSKA (reference sequence). The V gene lost 1 base and the J gene lost 5 bases, with 14 bases spanning the gap. For the CDR3, the DNA is TGCAGTGCTAGAGTTTTGGACAGACTTTATGGCTACACCTTC. Its protein product is CSARVLDRLYGYTF.

This clonotype was recorded many times. The rearrangement uses TRBV7-2 and TRBJ1-3, with D tentatively TRBD1 (5 bases). V was pared by 0 bases and J by 0 bases, with 12 bases between. The CDR3 length is 17 residues. Germline V gene lookup returns CDR1 SGHTA and CDR2 FQGNSA. CDR3: CASSLAGLSYSGNTIYF. The CDR3 region has the DNA TGTGCCAGCAGCTTAGCGGGACTGTCCTACTCTGGAAACACCATATATTTT.

This clonotype was counted ten times or more. The chain recombines TRBV12-3 or TRBV12-4 with TRBJ2-1; possibly TRBD2 for D (6 bases). The CDR3 has 11 amino acids. V was shortened by 11 bases and J by 1 base, with 6 bases between the two germline ends. The CDR3 protein is CAGGSYNEQFF. The CDR3 DNA sequence: TGTGCCGGGGGGTCCTACAATGAGCAGTTCTTC.

This chain links TRBV27 with TRBJ1-2; 10 bases fit TRBD1. Losses at the gene ends were 5 bases for V and 2 bases for J; bases not matched to a gene: 5. Germline V CDR1 and CDR2: MNHEY, SMNVEV (reference sequence). This CDR3 is built from 15 residues. CDR3 bases: TGTGCCAGCAGTACTCGGACAGGGGGGAACTATGGCTACACCTTC. It codes for CASSTRTGGNYGYTF.

The chain joins TRBV7-2 to TRBJ1-5; D gene unclear. Germline-derived CDR1 and CDR2 are SGHTA and FQGNSA. The CDR3 covers 14 residues. V gave up 5 bases and J gave up 4 bases, with 12 bases separating them. CDR3 DNA sequence: TGTGCCAGCAGCGCGGGGATCCAGAATCAGCCCCAGCATTTT. Protein product: CASSAGIQNQPQHF. Together with reference TRBV7-2 and TRBJ1-5, the CDR3 gives the full variable domain: GAGVSQSPSNKVTEKGKDVELRCDPISGHTALYWYRQSLGQGLEFLIYFQGNSAPDKSGLPSDRFSAERTGGSVSTLTIQRTQQEDSAVYLCASSAGIQNQPQHFGDGTRLSIL.

The CDR3 loop is CASSQDEQGVGYTF. CDR3 coding DNA: TGCGCCAGCAGCCAAGATGAACAGGGGGTTGGCTACACCTTC. V is TRBV4-1 and J is TRBJ1-2; 8 positions match TRBD1. V dropped 0 bases and J dropped 7; count of bases not matched to a gene: 4. Germline CDR1 and CDR2: MGHRA and YSYEKL. The CDR3 runs 14 residues.

The CDR3 bases are TGCAGTGCTCACGACAGGACTCAAAACATTCAGTACTTC. Encoded protein: CSAHDRTQNIQYF. This chain links TRBV20-1 with TRBJ2-4; TRBD1 might be the D (6 bases). V lost 5 bases, J lost 5 bases, and 13 bases lay in between. Germline values: CDR1 DFQATT, CDR2 SNEGSKA (reference sequence). This CDR3 is built from 13 residues.

The V call is TRBV3-1, the J call TRBJ1-2; 8 positions agree with TRBD1. The CDR3 is 12 amino acids. The V segment lost 3 bases and the J segment 11 bases; nucleotides outside the gene matches: 5. The germline CDR1 and CDR2 sequences are LGHDT and YNNKEL (reference sequence). This CDR3 reads CASSQSDRDYTF. The CDR3 bases are TGTGCCAGCAGCCAGTCGGACAGGGATTACACCTTC.

The chain joins TRBV4-2 to TRBJ1-5, with a weak D call TRBD1 (6 bases). The germline CDR1 and CDR2 sequences are LGHNA and YNFKEQ. V was clipped by 4 bases and J by 4 bases, with 14 bases between them. The CDR3 is made up of 15 amino acids. This chain's CDR3 is CASSPRGGWNQPQHF. CDR3 sequence (DNA): TGTGCCAGCAGCCCGCGAGGGGGGTGGAATCAGCCCCAGCATTTT.

This clonotype was seen at least ten times. The chain links TRBV6-2 or TRBV6-3 to TRBJ1-1; D is ambiguous. CDR1 is MNHEY, CDR2 SVGEGT, per germline. V lost 5 bases and J lost 1, with 23 bases in between. The CDR3 sequence is 18 residues long. The CDR3 bases are TGTGCCAGCAGTCACACGCTCACCGGGGTCCCAAGGAACACTGAAGCTTTCTTT. Translated, it gives CASSHTLTGVPRNTEAFF.

This clonotype was seen more than once but under ten times. This chain uses TRBV12-3 or TRBV12-4 with TRBJ2-1; TRBD2 might be the D (5 bases). V lost 1 base and J lost 7, with 11 bases in between. The CDR3 sequence is 14 residues long. CDR3 residues: CASSLGLPNNEQFF. CDR3 coding DNA: TGTGCCAGCAGTTTAGGACTACCGAATAATGAGCAGTTCTTC.

This clonotype appeared many times. The rearrangement joins TRBV6-5 to TRBJ2-1, with 8 bases identical to TRBD1. Germline assignment: CDR1 MNHEY and CDR2 SVGAGI. There are 15 residues in the CDR3. V shed 5 bases and J 7 bases; nucleotides not matched to a gene: 10. CDR3 sequence reads: CASSNPRTGINEQFF. CDR3 in DNA: TGTGCCAGCAGTAACCCTAGGACAGGGATAAATGAGCAGTTCTTC.

This clonotype was counted between two and nine times. This chain uses TRBV5-4 with TRBJ1-2; D not resolved. Trimming removed 4 bases at V and 8 bases at J, with 15 bases between. The CDR3 contains 13 residues. Germline CDR1 SGHNT, CDR2 YYREEE (reference sequence). CDR3 residues: CASSAGVLRGYTF. The CDR3 coding sequence is TGTGCCAGCAGCGCAGGAGTTTTGAGAGGCTACACCTTC.

This clonotype was seen more than once but under ten times. V is TRBV19 and J is TRBJ2-1; TRBD1 matches 8 bases. J lost 7 bases, V lost 3 bases, and 5 bases had no gene match. Germline-derived CDR1 and CDR2 are LNHDA and SQIVND (reference sequence). This CDR3 comprises 14 residues. The CDR3 protein is CASSMGDRTNEQFF. The DNA for the CDR3 is TGTGCCAGTAGTATGGGGGACAGGACGAATGAGCAGTTCTTC.

This clonotype was seen ten or more times. The chain links TRBV29-1 to TRBJ2-1, with 9 bases that match TRBD2. Germline CDR1 and CDR2: SQVTM and ANQGSEA. The CDR3 contains 13 residues. Unmatched junction bases numbered 4, after V lost 3 bases and J lost 7 bases. The CDR3 sequence is CSVDGGGANEQFF. The CDR3 coding sequence is TGCAGCGTTGATGGCGGGGGGGCTAATGAGCAGTTCTTC.

The chain carries TRBV6-2 or TRBV6-3 and TRBJ2-6; D is undetermined. Trimming removed 8 bases from V and 0 bases from J, with 5 bases in between. This CDR3 spans 13 amino acids. From germline, CDR1 is MNHEY and CDR2 SVGEGT. In nucleotides, the CDR3 is TGTGCCAGCGGAAGCTCTGGGGCCAACGTCCTGACTTTC. Its protein is CASGSSGANVLTF.

V and J are TRBV18 and TRBJ2-7; the match to TRBD2 covers 13 bases. This CDR3 has 15 amino acids. Germline V gene lookup returns CDR1 KGHSH and CDR2 LQKENI. V shed 2 bases, J shed 7 bases, and the junction held 5 bases outside the gene matches. The CDR3 loop is CASSPRTSGGGEQYF. The CDR3 DNA is TGTGCCAGCTCACCAAGGACTAGCGGGGGAGGGGAGCAGTACTTC. The full variable domain, rest sourced from reference TRBV18 and TRBJ2-7, is NAGVMQNPRHLVRRRGQEARLRCSPMKGHSHVYWYRQLPEEGLKFMVYLQKENIIDESGMPKERFSAEFPKEGPSILRIQQVVRGDSAAYFCASSPRTSGGGEQYFGPGTRLTVT.

This clonotype was observed a handful of times. This rearrangement joins TRBV11-2 to TRBJ2-4; 8 bases match TRBD1. CDR1 SGHAT and CDR2 FQNNGV come from the germline V gene. J gave up 8 bases and V 3 bases, and 12 bases lay outside the gene matches. The CDR3 extends over 16 amino acids. This CDR3 is CASSFYPRGPGDIQYF. In DNA form, the CDR3 reads TGTGCCAGCAGCTTTTACCCCAGGGGGCCAGGAGACATTCAGTACTTC.

V is TRBV5-1 and J is TRBJ2-5, with D perhaps matching TRBD2 (7 bases). This CDR3 region has 15 residues. The germline V gene has CDR1 SGHRS and CDR2 YFSETQ. Trimming cost V 4 bases and J 4 bases, with 17 bases left between them. CDR3 sequence: CASSLGGTDRETQYF. CDR3 sequence (DNA): TGCGCCAGCAGCCTGGGAGGGACGGACAGAGAGACCCAGTACTTC.

This clonotype was seen at least ten times. The chain uses TRBV4-2 and TRBJ1-1; D call uncertain. V was trimmed by 0 bases and J by 1 base, leaving 9 bases between them. The CDR3 extends over 15 amino acids. Germline loops: CDR1 LGHNA, CDR2 YNFKEQ. The CDR3 DNA sequence: TGTGCCAGCAGCCAAGAAAAGAGGCCGAACACTGAAGCTTTCTTT. This gives the protein CASSQEKRPNTEAFF.

This clonotype was seen at least ten times. V is TRBV6-2 or TRBV6-3 and J is TRBJ1-1; D unresolved. The germline gives CDR1 MNHEY, CDR2 SVGEGT. Trimming took off 0 bases at V and 3 bases at J, with 11 bases between the two ends. This CDR3 is 15 amino acids long. The CDR3 bases are TGTGCCAGCAGTTACTCATCTCTCCGTCACACTGAAGCTTTCTTT. Protein product: CASSYSSLRHTEAFF.